This T cell receptor (beta chain) is from a study of CD4 T cells in relation to SARS-CoV-2 and coronaviruses. Study information: TCR beta CDR3s were sequenced after 10-day antigen culture of PBMCs. Controls used an HIV-1 Nef peptide pool or no peptide.

Remarks on this clone: What it recognizes is unknown.

CD4+ T cells from unexposed donors were obtained before the COVID-19 pandemic (2011-2018). Isolation of CD4+ T cells took place after 10 days in culture. Testing used SARS-CoV-2 S/N and four cold-coronavirus spikes on unexposed-donor CD4+ T cells, cells permitting. Trimming left V 6 bases short and J 10 bases short, with 18 bases between. The CDR3 consists of 13 residues. Clones were sequenced by immunoSEQ multiplex PCR, and TCRdb holds only the in-frame ones, with some missing. The data hold some 20,000 clones, with around 73% observed a single time. This rearrangement joins TRBV12-3 or TRBV12-4 to TRBJ1-1; no clear D. This TCR came from a human donor in good health. The specimen sequenced was CD4+ T cells from PBMCs, cultured in vitro. CDR3 amino acids: CASSTGGRISAFF. Here the CDR3 DNA reads TGTGCCAGCAGCACCGGCGGGAGGATTTCAGCTTTCTTT.